One sample yielded the 8 T cell receptor beta chains listed below, sequenced in a study of human T cells and chemical hapten exposure. Time point reported: patch test 1, 2 weeks after DPC sensitization. Described treatment: therapeutic diphenylcyclopropenone sensitization with weekly scalp DPC. MiXCR, applied by TCRdb to the RACE reads, yields one record per CDR3 protein. Of 150,000 to 200,000 distinct CDR3 sequences in the sample, 20% to 25% were seen once. The source was whole blood, collected in connection with sensitization to the hapten diphenylcyclopropenone (DPC). These receptors came from a woman in her fifties or sixties with alopecia areata. Some clones in this sample may be carry-over from other donors' samples.

This clonotype was seen a handful of times. The V call is TRBV29-1, the J call TRBJ1-1, with 9 bases matching TRBD1. V lost 4 bases to trimming and J lost 11 bases; unmatched junction nucleotides: 8. The CDR3 contains 12 residues. CDR1 is SQVTM and CDR2 is ANQGSEA in the germline V gene. Written as DNA, the CDR3 is TGCAGCGTTGGGGGGACAGGGTATTATGCTTTCTTT. It codes for CSVGGTGYYAFF.

Regarding this clonotype: A much bigger clone sits one base away, suggesting this may be a read error. The chain carries TRBV6-5 and TRBJ1-1; D is unclear. V lost 2 bases, J lost 1 base, and 5 bases lay in between. The germline CDR1 and CDR2 sequences are MNHEY and SVGAGI. There are 13 residues in the CDR3. CDR3 DNA sequence: TGTGCCAGCAGTTACGACGAGAACACTGAAGCTTTCTTT. Its translation: CASSYDENTEAFF.

The chain joins TRBV21-1 to TRBJ1-6. TRBV21-1 is a pseudogene segment. The CDR3 totals 17 residues. The DNA of the CDR3 is TGTGCCAGCAGCAACGGTTTAGGAACGTCGAGTAATTCACCCCTCCACTTT. Its protein product is CASSNGLGTSSNSPLHF.

This clonotype was counted between two and nine times. The rearrangement uses TRBV14 and TRBJ2-1; 9 bases are a match to TRBD2. V lost 3 bases and J lost 8; bases outside the gene matches: 20. The CDR3 is 19 amino acids. Germline CDR1 SGHDN, CDR2 FVKESK. The CDR3 nucleotides are TGTGCCAGCAGCCATCGCTCCTTAGCGGGAGAGGGGTTGGCTGATGAGCAGTTCTTC. This sequence encodes CASSHRSLAGEGLADEQFF.

The V and J genes are TRBV15 and TRBJ1-2, with TRBD1 as a possible D gene (6 bases). The germline V gene has CDR1 LNHNV and CDR2 YYDKDF (reference sequence). This CDR3 has 17 residues. V was trimmed by 0 bases and J by 8 bases, leaving 22 bases between them. The CDR3 sequence is CATSREGGYKSTGGYTF. The CDR3 DNA follows: TGTGCCACCAGCAGAGAAGGGGGATACAAATCGACGGGGGGCTACACCTTC.

In the case of this clonotype: The junction differs from germline at one of its ends, possibly a read error. The CDR3 region is CASRPTSGRAPFF. In DNA, the CDR3 is TGTGCCAGCAGACCGACTAGCGGGAGGGCCCCGTTCTTC. The genes are TRBV11-2 and TRBJ2-7, with 14 bases fitting TRBD2. CDR1 is SGHAT and CDR2 is FQNNGV in the germline V gene. The CDR3 consists of 13 residues.

V and J are TRBV7-9 and TRBJ1-1; D is uncertain. V was pared by 1 base and J by 7 bases, with 7 bases between. Germline CDR1 is SEHNR and CDR2 is FQNEAQ (reference sequence). The CDR3 has 12 residues. The CDR3 spells CASSLERGEAFF. The CDR3 DNA reads TGTGCCAGCAGCTTAGAAAGAGGTGAAGCTTTCTTT.

Here the CDR3 DNA reads TGTGCCAGCAGCTTACAGGTCATAGGCAACGAGCAGTACTTC. This sequence encodes CASSLQVIGNEQYF. The chain uses TRBV11-1 and TRBJ2-7; D gene uncertain. The CDR3 loop spans 14 amino acids. V shed 2 bases and J shed 5 bases, with 13 bases lying between them. From germline, CDR1 is SGHAT and CDR2 FQDESV (reference sequence).